This entry is about one TCR beta chain. Antigen specificity is unknown. No progression to ophthalmopathy over 18 months defined stable hyperthyroidism. Hyperthyroidism was new, under 2 months, in patients aged 18 to 65. These data originate in a study of Graves' ophthalmopathy and Graves' hyperthyroidism. Across the whole study: Sampling took place at initial diagnosis, with peripheral blood obtained before any treatment.

The CDR3 covers 14 residues. V lost 6 bases and J 4 bases, leaving 15 bases between the germline ends. Germline CDR1 MNHNS, CDR2 SASEGT. Scientists amplified the TCR beta CDR3 regions from RNA transcripts. The library came from an HTBI-primed first-round RT-PCR and a second-round multiplex PCR. MiXCR was run by TCRdb on the multiplex PCR reads, yielding one entry per CDR3 protein. Of about 370,000 distinct CDR3 sequences listed, about a sixth are singletons. Study results and limitations: The 13-signature model separated ophthalmopathy from stable hyperthyroidism at roughly 90% sensitivity and roughly 80% specificity.

The gene calls are TRBV6-1 and TRBJ1-2; possible D gene TRBD1, 6 bases. This sequence originates from an adult woman with stable Graves' hyperthyroidism. Sequencing was performed on peripheral blood. The CDR3 DNA reads TGTGCCAGCAGCCGCGACAGGTTTGGCTATGGCTACACCTTC. This translates into CASSRDRFGYGYTF.